This T cell receptor beta chain was documented in a study of blood T cells in healthy people across ages. A note on this clonotype: A much more abundant neighbour one base away suggests this may be a read error.

The CDR3 runs to 15 residues. The V gene's germline CDR1 is DFQATT and CDR2 SNEGSKA (reference sequence). The second PCR ran about 6 to 12 cycles with a sample-barcoded 5' primer and J-beta primers. TCRdb re-called the 5' RACE reads with MiXCR, one entry per CDR3 protein. The sample includes about 1.4 million distinct CDR3 sequences, around 55% of them seen just once. V and J are TRBV20-1 and TRBJ2-1; 8 bases line up with TRBD2. The J call may be in error: the DNA end matches TRBJ2-7 better. This receptor was identified in a man between 18 and 35 years old in good health. Sequencing used blood. This CDR3 is CSARTERESYNEQYF. The DNA for the CDR3 is TGCAGTGCTCGAACAGAGCGGGAGTCCTACAATGAGCAGTACTTC.